This T cell receptor (beta chain) stems from a study of Ad26.COV2.S vaccination and SARS-CoV-2 variants. Treatment given: around 19 received Ad26.COV2.S at low or high dose, single or two shots; 5 received placebo; per-sample allocation not given. At day 63 after the first vaccine or placebo injection, samples were drawn. Trimming took 2 bases from V and 0 from J, leaving 14 bases between them. The CDR3 totals 16 residues. Germline values: CDR1 SGHNT, CDR2 YYREEE (reference sequence). Method: immunoSEQ multiplex PCR; TCRdb's copy keeps in-frame clones and lacks some. This sample carries some 340,000 clones, about 82% of them seen once, and the ten largest clones take under 2%.

The clonotype was recovered from a person aged 18-60 years who received the Ad26.COV2.S COVID-19 vaccine or a placebo. The chain has TRBV5-4 and TRBJ1-1; D not certain. Sequences were derived from peripheral blood, sampled in a trial of Ad26.COV2.S vaccine versus placebo. Written as DNA, the CDR3 is TGTGCCAGCAGCTTTGAAAGGACGACCATGAACACTGAAGCTTTCTTT. Its protein is CASSFERTTMNTEAFF.